The 21 T cell receptor beta chains presented below share a single source sample, sequenced in a study of T-cell memory formation after mild COVID-19. TCRdb ran MiXCR on the 5' RACE reads and lists one entry per CDR3 protein. The sample lists approximately 30,000 distinct CDR3 sequences, under 8% seen once, with under 30% in the top ten. What was sequenced was PBMCs or a T cell subset sorted from them (not recorded which). The receptor source for this set is a man between 18 and 29 years old who had mild COVID-19 (a few samples of this study predate the infection). Cell type and time point are not known.

This clonotype was recorded at least ten times. The chain employs TRBV12-3 or TRBV12-4 and TRBJ1-2; 7 positions agree with TRBD1. The junction had 17 bases not matched to a gene; V was cut back by 6 bases and J by 1 base. The CDR3 totals 18 residues. The CDR3 region has the DNA TGTGCCAGCAGGGAATTGGCTGTGACAGGGATGGGTAACTATGGCTACACCTTC. Translation: CASRELAVTGMGNYGYTF.

Ten or more counts support this clonotype. J is TRBJ2-7 and V is TRBV6-2 or TRBV6-3; no clear D gene. CDR1 is MNHEY and CDR2 is SVGEGT in the germline V gene. The CDR3 is made up of 12 amino acids. V gave up 0 bases and J gave up 4 bases, with 4 bases separating them. The CDR3 loop is CASSYSEYEQYV. In DNA form, the CDR3 reads TGTGCCAGCAGTTACTCGGAGTACGAGCAGTACGTC.

This clonotype was recorded at least ten times. The chain uses TRBV12-3 or TRBV12-4 and TRBJ2-7; TRBD1 or TRBD2 may be the D gene (7 bases each). The CDR3 spans 15 residues. V was shortened by 7 bases and J by 1 base, with 17 bases between the two germline ends. CDR3 nucleotide sequence: TGTGCCAGCACCCCAGGGCAGGGGGGGTCCTACGAGCAGTACTTC. Translating it yields CASTPGQGGSYEQYF.

This clonotype appeared many times. The V and J genes are TRBV20-1 and TRBJ2-3; D is unresolved. The CDR3 contains 11 residues. Trimming took off 2 bases at V and 9 bases at J, with 9 bases between the two ends. Germline assignment: CDR1 DFQATT and CDR2 SNEGSKA (reference sequence). Here the CDR3 reads CSARTGATQYF. Written as DNA, the CDR3 is TGCAGTGCTAGAACTGGAGCCACGCAGTATTTT.

The gene calls are TRBV7-9 and TRBJ2-7, with TRBD1 as a possible D gene (5 bases). V dropped 5 bases and J dropped 7 bases, with 12 bases sitting between them. Per germline, CDR1 SEHNR and CDR2 FQNEAQ (reference sequence). This CDR3 has 12 residues. The CDR3 region has the DNA TGTGCCAGCAGCCAGGGCAGGGAAGAGCAGTACTTC. Translation gives CASSQGREEQYF.

The sample holds many counts of this clonotype. The chain combines TRBV6-4 with TRBJ2-1; the D is unclear. The CDR3 extends over 16 amino acids. Germline assignment: CDR1 MRHNA and CDR2 SNTAGT. V was trimmed by 0 bases and J by 0 bases, leaving 9 bases between them. CDR3 bases: TGTGCCAGCAGTGACTCGGGTAGGAGCTCCTACAATGAGCAGTTCTTC. Its protein is CASSDSGRSSYNEQFF.

Turning to this clonotype: A much bigger clone sits one base away, suggesting this may be a read error. The V and J genes are TRBV7-2 and TRBJ2-5; D is possibly TRBD2 (6 bases). This CDR3 has 15 amino acids. Germline V gives CDR1 SGHTA, CDR2 FQGNSA. Trimming pared 5 bases from V and 5 bases from J, leaving 18 bases between. The CDR3 sequence: CASSAPDMAGETQYF. In DNA form, the CDR3 reads TGTGCCAGCAGCGCCCCGGACATGGCGGGGGAGACCCAGTACTTC.

The chain uses TRBV10-3 and TRBJ1-2; unclear D gene. Trimming took off 11 bases at V and 1 base at J, with 14 bases between the two ends. The CDR3 is 13 amino acids. The germline V gene encodes CDR1 ENHRY and CDR2 SYGVKD. The CDR3 sequence: CASTGELNYGYTF. CDR3 DNA: TGTGCCTCTACGGGAGAACTTAACTATGGCTACACCTTC.

In this sample, this clonotype turned up many times. The J gene is TRBJ2-7, the V gene TRBV21-1. TRBV21-1 is labeled a pseudogene. The CDR3 is made up of 14 amino acids. CDR3: CASSKGRRSYEQYV. CDR3 coding DNA: TGTGCCAGCAGCAAAGGGCGGAGGTCCTACGAGCAGTACGTC.

This clonotype has ten or more counts. The gene calls are TRBV2 and TRBJ2-7; the D gene is possibly TRBD2 (5 bases). From germline, CDR1 is SNHLY and CDR2 FYNNEI. The CDR3 is 15 amino acids. The V and J ends lost 3 bases and 2 bases respectively, with 14 bases between them. CDR3 coding DNA: TGTGCCAGCAGTGATCGGAGGCCCCTAACCTACGAGCAGTACGTC. Its protein product is CASSDRRPLTYEQYV.

This clonotype was picked up many times. The V gene is TRBV5-1, the J gene TRBJ2-2; TRBD2 agrees at 8 bases. V trimming: 4 bases; J trimming: 0 bases; junction bases outside the gene matches: 5. CDR3 length: 16 amino acids. Germline lookup yields CDR1 SGHRS and CDR2 YFSETQ. CDR3 sequence (DNA): TGCGCCAGCAGCGAAAGCGGGGGCCCGAACACCGGGGAGCTGTTTTTT. This sequence encodes CASSESGGPNTGELFF. The variable domain in full, completed from reference TRBV5-1 and TRBJ2-2, reads KAGVTQTPRYLIKTRGQQVTLSCSPISGHRSVSWYQQTPGQGLQFLFEYFSETQRNKGNFPGRFSGRQFSNSRSEMNVSTLELGDSALYLCASSESGGPNTGELFFGEGSRLTVL.

This clonotype was found a few times. The genes are TRBV14 and TRBJ1-6; tentatively, D is TRBD1 (6 bases). This CDR3 is built from 18 residues. V dropped 3 bases and J dropped 0 bases, with 15 bases sitting between them. CDR1 is SGHDN, CDR2 FVKESK, per germline. CDR3 protein: CASSHRRPGDSYNSPLHF. CDR3 DNA sequence: TGTGCCAGCAGCCACAGAAGACCAGGGGACTCCTATAATTCACCCCTCCACTTT.

The J gene is TRBJ2-3, the V gene TRBV6-5, with D perhaps matching TRBD1 (6 bases). Trimming cost V 7 bases and J 4 bases, with 24 bases left between them. CDR1 and CDR2 (germline): MNHEY, SVGAGI. This CDR3 is 17 amino acids long. The CDR3 sequence is CASTPRDTGIGADTQYF. Written as DNA, the CDR3 is TGTGCCAGCACCCCTCGGGACACAGGGATAGGGGCAGATACGCAGTATTTT.

At least ten counts were recorded for this clonotype. The rearrangement uses TRBV5-6 and TRBJ2-7, with D maybe TRBD2 (6 bases). V was clipped by 4 bases and J by 1 base, with 6 bases between them. The germline V gene encodes CDR1 SGHDT and CDR2 YYEEEE. This CDR3 spans 12 amino acids. CDR3 loop: CASSGTSYEQYF. The CDR3 DNA sequence: TGTGCCAGCAGCGGGACTTCCTACGAGCAGTACTTC. Based on the CDR3 plus reference TRBV5-6 and TRBJ2-7, the full variable domain is DAGVTQSPTHLIKTRGQQVTLRCSPKSGHDTVSWYQQALGQGPQFIFQYYEEEERQRGNFPDRFSGHQFPNYSSELNVNALLLGDSALYLCASSGTSYEQYFGPGTRLTVT.

This clonotype was seen a few times. V gene TRBV7-2 combines with J gene TRBJ2-5; TRBD2 matches at 11 bases. The length of the CDR3 is 15 residues. Trimming at V came to 5 bases and at J to 7 bases, leaving 9 bases not matched to a gene. Germline CDR1 reads SGHTA; CDR2 reads FQGNSA. The CDR3 is CASSIWTSGLRTQYF. The DNA for the CDR3 is TGTGCCAGCAGCATTTGGACTAGCGGGTTACGGACCCAGTACTTC.

V usage is TRBV12-3 or TRBV12-4 and J usage is TRBJ2-5; the match to TRBD2 covers 7 bases. The CDR3 is made up of 17 amino acids. V gave up 5 bases and J gave up 3 bases; unmatched junction bases: 15. CDR3 in DNA: TGTGCCAGCAGTACCATCTTCGCGGGGAGGGGAGAAGAGACCCAGTACTTC. Residues: CASSTIFAGRGEETQYF.

This clonotype appeared many times. This chain links TRBV9 with TRBJ2-3, with D possibly being TRBD2 (6 bases). There are 15 residues in the CDR3. The V and J ends lost 6 bases and 3 bases respectively, with 17 bases between them. The germline V gene encodes CDR1 SGDLS and CDR2 YYNGEE. CDR3 loop: CASTLGLARTDTQYF. In DNA form, the CDR3 reads TGTGCCAGCACCTTGGGACTCGCGAGGACAGATACGCAGTATTTT.

The chain links TRBV3-1 to TRBJ2-3; no clear D. The germline V gene has CDR1 LGHDT and CDR2 YNNKEL (reference sequence). V was cut by 4 bases and J by 3 bases, with 11 bases left in between. The CDR3 loop spans 14 amino acids. CDR3 amino acids: CASSLQFITDTQYF. The CDR3 bases are TGTGCCAGCAGCCTTCAATTCATAACAGATACGCAGTATTTT.

This clonotype was picked up many times. Written as DNA, the CDR3 is TGTGCCAGCAGCATTGGGACAGGGAAGAGGTACTACGAGCAGTACTTC. This encodes CASSIGTGKRYYEQYF. The chain combines TRBV21-1 with TRBJ2-7; the table gives TRBD1 as D, unverified against the DNA. TRBV21-1 is described as a pseudogene. There are 16 residues in the CDR3.

This clonotype was seen ten or more times. The chain recombines TRBV14 with TRBJ2-3, with 10 bases matching TRBD2. Trimming at V came to 2 bases and at J to 1 base, leaving 6 bases not matched to a gene. The CDR3 totals 17 residues. Germline V gene data show CDR1 as SGHDN and CDR2 as FVKESK. The CDR3 DNA is TGTGCCAGCAGCCAATCCACCGGGACTAGCGGCACAGATACGCAGTATTTT. This codes for CASSQSTGTSGTDTQYF.

The table lists this clonotype with many counts. The chain links TRBV9 to TRBJ1-2; D perhaps matches TRBD1 (6 bases). CDR3 length equals 16 residues. V lost 3 bases and J 2 bases, leaving 17 bases between the germline ends. The germline V gene encodes CDR1 SGDLS and CDR2 YYNGEE. The CDR3 protein is CASSAGVGQINYGYTF. The CDR3 DNA reads TGTGCCAGCAGCGCAGGGGTGGGGCAGATAAACTATGGCTACACCTTC.